The clone carrying this T cell receptor beta chain has just a few counts. No antigen is known for it. Sample-barcoded 5' priming and a J-beta primer mix drove a second PCR of roughly 7 to 11 cycles. TCRdb reprocessed the 5' RACE reads via MiXCR and lists one record per CDR3 protein. The data show some 1.7 million distinct CDR3 sequences, approximately 30% seen once. The data were taken from a study of blood T cells in healthy people across ages. Study-level background: About one barcoded TCR beta cDNA was captured per two T cells. Broader study findings: The fall in TCR beta diversity per million T cells was roughly linear with age. With naive T cell percentage, TCR beta diversity showed a strong correlation.

The TCR originated in a woman under 40 in good health. Sequenced input: blood.

The CDR3 region is CASSLANSLTGQFF. The DNA of the CDR3 is TGTGCCAGCAGCTTGGCCAACTCCCTCACGGGGCAGTTCTTC. The chain joins TRBV5-4 to TRBJ2-1; D unclear. In germline, CDR1 is SGHNT, CDR2 YYREEE (reference sequence). This CDR3 has 14 amino acids. V dropped 0 bases and J dropped 12 bases, with 16 bases sitting between them.